These 17 T cell receptor beta chains originate from one sample sequenced in a study of early T cells in non-severe SARS-CoV-2 infection. TCRdb itself ran the 5' RACE reads through MiXCR, one entry per CDR3 protein. This repertoire shows some 60,000 distinct CDR3 sequences, roughly 12% found once; its top ten account for 2.9%. The sample comprised whole blood. Receptors were obtained from an adult who was a healthcare worker with PCR-confirmed SARS-CoV-2 infection or an uninfected control (not recorded which).

The CDR3 bases are TGTGCCAGCAGCGTGCTCCCGTCTCGTGAAAAACTGTTTTTT. This gives the protein CASSVLPSREKLFF. The gene calls are TRBV9 and TRBJ1-4; D call uncertain. The V end lost 2 bases, the J end lost 7 bases, and 12 bases lay between the germline ends. This CDR3 has 14 amino acids. Germline CDR1 reads SGDLS; CDR2 reads YYNGEE.

The gene calls are TRBV24-1 and TRBJ2-1; D is unclear. This CDR3 spans 15 amino acids. The germline V gene encodes CDR1 KGHDR and CDR2 SFDVKD. V gave up 1 base and J gave up 5 bases, with 11 bases separating them. The CDR3 loop is CATSDLLVGDNEQFF. DNA for the CDR3: TGTGCCACCAGTGATTTATTAGTTGGCGACAATGAGCAGTTCTTC.

Points on this clonotype: One end of the junction fails to match germline, which may point to a read error. The chain joins TRBV6-1 to TRBJ1-2; no definite D call. Looked up from germline, CDR1 is MNHNS and CDR2 is SASEGT. The CDR3 totals 10 residues. In DNA form, the CDR3 reads TGTGCCAGCAGGGGAAGGCAGGAGGTATTC. As protein: CASRGRQEVF.

The table lists this clonotype with many counts. The chain has TRBV7-8 and TRBJ1-1; a possible D gene is TRBD1 (5 bases). The germline CDR1 and CDR2 sequences are SGHVS and FQNEAQ. The CDR3 loop spans 16 amino acids. The V end lost 5 bases, the J end lost 2 bases, and 18 bases lay between the germline ends. The CDR3 spells CASSPRQGRGNTEAFF. In nucleotides, the CDR3 is TGTGCCAGCAGCCCCCGGCAGGGTAGGGGTAACACTGAAGCTTTCTTT.

A remark on this clonotype: The junction departs from the called germline gene at one end, perhaps through a read error. This chain uses TRBV7-9 with TRBJ1-3; 8 nucleotides match TRBD1. CDR3 length equals 15 residues. Germline V gene lookup returns CDR1 SEHNR and CDR2 FQNEAQ (reference sequence). The CDR3 DNA follows: TGTGCCAGCAGCCCGGGACAGGCTTCTGAAAACACCATATATTTT. Protein product: CASSPGQASENTIYF.

This clonotype was counted many times. The genes are TRBV2 and TRBJ2-4; D may be TRBD1 (6 bases). CDR1 and CDR2 (germline): SNHLY, FYNNEI. V was trimmed by 6 bases and J by 6 bases, leaving 9 bases between them. The length of the CDR3 is 12 residues. CDR3 bases: TGTGCCAGCAGGCAGGGGACAAACATTCAGTACTTC. Translation: CASRQGTNIQYF. The full variable domain, with the rest looked up from reference TRBV2 and TRBJ2-4, is EPEVTQTPSHQVTQMGQEVILRCVPISNHLYFYWYRQILGQKVEFLVSFYNNEISEKSEIFDDQFSVERPDGSNFTLKIRSTKLEDSAMYFCASRQGTNIQYFGAGTRLSVL.

This clonotype was counted many times. The V call is TRBV29-1, the J call TRBJ1-2; 7 bases map to TRBD1. Germline values: CDR1 SQVTM, CDR2 ANQGSEA. With V trimmed by 5 bases and J by 8 bases, 17 bases remained unmatched. The CDR3 is 15 amino acids. This CDR3 is CSVKNPGQPVGGYTF. The CDR3 nucleotides read TGCAGCGTTAAGAACCCGGGACAGCCAGTCGGAGGCTACACCTTC.

Ten or more counts support this clonotype. The J gene is TRBJ1-1, the V gene TRBV21-1. TRBV21-1 is a documented pseudogene. CDR3 length: 14 residues. The DNA for the CDR3 is TGTGCCAGCAGCAAAGTGGTGGCGAACACTGAAGCTTTCTTT. Translating gives CASSKVVANTEAFF.

This clonotype was seen many times. This chain links TRBV4-1 with TRBJ2-7; 7 nucleotides align to TRBD2. From germline, CDR1 is MGHRA and CDR2 YSYEKL. The CDR3 length is 16 residues. The V segment lost 3 bases and the J segment 0 bases; nucleotides outside the gene matches: 8. The CDR3, as DNA: TGCGCCAGCAGCCACCCGGGGGGATCGAGCTCCTACGAGCAGTACTTC. It is translated as CASSHPGGSSSYEQYF.

The genes are TRBV7-6 and TRBJ2-2, with 9 nucleotides matching TRBD2. After removal of 5 bases from V and 6 bases from J, the junction contained 10 bases not matched to a gene. CDR1 SGHVS and CDR2 FNYEAQ come from the germline V gene. The CDR3 length is 16 residues. The CDR3 DNA reads as TGTGCCAGCAGCCGAAGGTCTAGCGGGACGTCCGGGGAGCTGTTTTTT. Translating gives CASSRRSSGTSGELFF.

This clonotype has ten or more counts. The chain links TRBV11-2 to TRBJ1-5; TRBD1 matches 11 bases. The trim removed 1 base at V and 7 bases at J, leaving 9 bases unmatched. This CDR3 is built from 17 residues. The germline V gene has CDR1 SGHAT and CDR2 FQNNGV. The CDR3 is CASSLAPGQGVRQPQHF. The CDR3 DNA sequence: TGTGCCAGCAGCTTAGCTCCGGGACAGGGGGTCAGGCAGCCCCAGCATTTT.

This clonotype is medium-sized. This sequence joins TRBV11-3 and TRBJ2-1; tentatively, D is TRBD1 (6 bases). V lost 3 bases, J lost 0 bases, and 6 bases lay in between. This CDR3 comprises 14 residues. Germline V CDR1 and CDR2: SGHNT, YENEEA. The CDR3 coding sequence is TGTGCCAGCAGCTTGACAGGCTCCTACAATGAGCAGTTCTTC. Amino acids: CASSLTGSYNEQFF. Variable domain in full (rest from reference TRBV11-3 and TRBJ2-1): EAGVVQSPRYKIIEKKQPVAFWCNPISGHNTLYWYLQNLGQGPELLIRYENEEAVDDSQLPKDRFSAERLKGVDSTLKIQPAELGDSAVYLCASSLTGSYNEQFFGPGTRLTVL.

The chain combines TRBV20-1 with TRBJ2-3, with D unresolved. CDR3 size: 15 residues. Germline V CDR1 and CDR2: DFQATT, SNEGSKA (reference sequence). Trimming took off 0 bases at V and 0 bases at J, with 10 bases between the two ends. The CDR3 DNA reads TGCAGTGCTAGAGATTATCTCTCTAGCACAGATACGCAGTATTTT. This encodes CSARDYLSSTDTQYF.

This clonotype was seen only once. This chain connects TRBV9 to TRBJ1-6; 9 positions match TRBD1. Germline V CDR1 and CDR2: SGDLS, YYNGEE. The CDR3 runs 15 residues. V lost 1 base, J lost 7 bases, and 3 bases stayed unmatched. The CDR3 nucleotides are TGTGCCAGCAGCGTAATGGGACAGGGAAATTCACCCCTCCACTTT. It codes for CASSVMGQGNSPLHF.

Only one count was recorded for this clonotype. The V gene is TRBV14, the J gene TRBJ2-3; 9 bases line up with TRBD2. Germline values: CDR1 SGHDN, CDR2 FVKESK. V shed 0 bases, J shed 0 bases, and the junction held 4 bases outside the gene matches. The CDR3 loop spans 17 amino acids. CDR3 sequence reads: CASSQEGAGGSTDTQYF. CDR3 nucleotide sequence: TGTGCCAGCAGCCAAGAGGGAGCGGGAGGAAGCACAGATACGCAGTATTTT.

This sequence joins TRBV29-1 and TRBJ2-1; either TRBD1 or TRBD2 may fit D (7 bases each). Between the trimmed V and J ends, which lost 6 bases and 8 bases, there was a span of 14 bases. The CDR3 length is 12 residues. Germline-derived CDR1 and CDR2 are SQVTM and ANQGSEA. This CDR3 reads CSVGGGGDEQFF. CDR3 nucleotides: TGCAGCGTGGGAGGGGGCGGAGATGAGCAGTTCTTC.

This clonotype has just one count. With a much larger clone just one base away, this may be a read error. The V gene is TRBV7-7, the J gene TRBJ2-1; no clear D. Germline CDR1 SSHAT, CDR2 FNYEAQ (reference sequence). The CDR3 consists of 14 residues. The CDR3 DNA follows: TGTGCTAGCAGCCCCCACCCAGCGTCCGATGAGCAGTTCTTC. It yields the protein CASSPHPASDEQFF.